Each of the 7 T cell receptor beta chains below was sequenced from the same sample in a study of cytomegalovirus exposure and HLA in healthy donors. With 60 Vbeta and 13 Jbeta primers, the PCR was carried out. Clones were read by immunoSEQ multiplex PCR, and TCRdb kept only the in-frame ones, dropping some. Here the sample spans some 170,000 clones, roughly 10% being singletons. The material sequenced was PBMCs. The receptors come from a woman aged 25 to 39 in good health and CMV-seropositive.

The chain's CDR3 is CASSLEAGGMDTEAFF. DNA for the CDR3: TGTGCCAGCAGCTTAGAGGCAGGGGGGATGGACACTGAAGCTTTCTTT. V and J are TRBV7-6 and TRBJ1-1; TRBD1 agrees at 7 bases. Germline CDR1 and CDR2: SGHVS and FNYEAQ. V shed 1 base, J shed 3 bases, and the junction held 8 bases outside the gene matches. The CDR3 contains 16 residues.

A few counts support this clone. V and J are TRBV29-1 and TRBJ1-1; tentatively, D is TRBD1 (6 bases). The CDR3 runs 14 residues. The V gene's germline CDR1 is SQVTM and CDR2 ANQGSEA. Trimming cost V 6 bases and J 2 bases, with 16 bases left between them. CDR3 nucleotide sequence: TGCAGCGTCGGGGGAGGGACACTCAACACTGAAGCTTTCTTT. Encoded protein: CSVGGGTLNTEAFF.

This rearrangement joins TRBV11-2 to TRBJ2-7, with TRBD2 matching 7 bases. CDR1 is SGHAT and CDR2 is FQNNGV in the germline V gene. The trim removed 1 base at V and 0 bases at J, leaving 3 bases unmatched. CDR3 length: 15 residues. The CDR3 DNA reads as TGTGCCAGCAGCTTAGCAGGCGGGAGCTCCTACGAGCAGTACTTC. Protein: CASSLAGGSSYEQYF.

The rearrangement links TRBV5-1 to TRBJ2-7; 9 nucleotides agree with TRBD2. J was trimmed by 4 bases and V by 7 bases; bases with no gene match: 12. The CDR3 consists of 15 residues. Germline V gene lookup returns CDR1 SGHRS and CDR2 YFSETQ. The CDR3 coding sequence is TGCGCCAGCGCTCCGACGGCGGGAGGGCCGTACGAGCAGTACTTC. It translates to CASAPTAGGPYEQYF.

This clone was counted only a few times. This chain uses TRBV5-6 with TRBJ2-2, with 7 bases that match TRBD2. Looked up from germline, CDR1 is SGHDT and CDR2 is YYEEEE. Trimming cost V 2 bases and J 5 bases; bases outside gene matches: 6. The CDR3 is 15 amino acids. DNA of the CDR3: TGTGCCAGCAGCTTCTCAGCGGGAAGGACCGGGGAGCTGTTTTTT. It is translated as CASSFSAGRTGELFF.

This CDR3 reads CASSRPGEGETQYF. As DNA, the CDR3 is TGTGCCAGCAGCAGACCAGGGGAGGGTGAGACCCAGTACTTC. The chain recombines TRBV7-2 with TRBJ2-5; D is possibly TRBD2 (7 bases). Trimming took off 5 bases at V and 5 bases at J, with 15 bases between the two ends. Germline V CDR1 and CDR2: SGHTA, FQGNSA. The length of the CDR3 is 14 residues. The variable domain in full, completed from reference TRBV7-2 and TRBJ2-5, reads GAGVSQSPSNKVTEKGKDVELRCDPISGHTALYWYRQSLGQGLEFLIYFQGNSAPDKSGLPSDRFSAERTGGSVSTLTIQRTQQEDSAVYLCASSRPGEGETQYFGPGTRLLVL.

This clone was detected a few times. The chain recombines TRBV25-1 with TRBJ2-5, with 8 bases matching TRBD1. V trimming: 1 base; J trimming: 4 bases; junction bases outside the gene matches: 2. This CDR3 has 14 amino acids. Germline loops: CDR1 MGHDK, CDR2 SYGVNS. CDR3 region: CASSESRGRETQYF. CDR3 sequence (DNA): TGTGCCAGCAGTGAATCCAGGGGGCGAGAGACCCAGTACTTC.